This T cell receptor (beta chain) was sequenced during a study of OX40 agonist ivuxolimab in advanced cancers. This CDR3 comprises 15 residues. The V segment lost 6 bases and the J segment 4 bases; nucleotides outside the gene matches: 1. Germline loops: CDR1 LNHNV, CDR2 YYDKDF (reference sequence). Data came from immunoSEQ multiplex PCR; TCRdb stores just in-frame clones and leaves some out. The sample contains some 100,000 clones, around nine tenths of which appear only once. This clone was seen just once. Its antigen is not known. General observations from the study: Among some nonresponders, normalized T-cell clonal expansion was also low.

The chain is built from TRBV15 and TRBJ2-1; 15 bases fit TRBD2. This sample comprised CD4+ or CD8+ T cells sorted from blood, obtained in a trial of the OX40 agonist ivuxolimab. The sequence came from an adult with an advanced solid tumor such as melanoma, head and neck, liver or kidney cancer. CDR3 bases: TGTGCCACCAGTGGGACTAGCGGGAGGTACAATGAGCAGTTCTTC. It encodes CATSGTSGRYNEQFF.